A selection of T cell receptor beta chains follows, all from one sample in a study of beta chain features in type 1 diabetes. Libraries were prepared by immunoSEQ multiplex PCR; TCRdb keeps only in-frame clonotypes and omits some of them. The sample includes roughly 380,000 clones, around 19% of them seen just once. Sequencing input: naive CD4+ T cells from blood. Every receptor here comes from a woman aged 18-29 years in good health. Each CDR3 is given with its conserved first and last residue. The order of the fields is D gene, J gene, V gene, clone size, CDR3 DNA, CDR3 protein. The D gene is left open where the match is weak. A row's size may be missing; if present it is once, few, many or a size class.

D gene: NA
J gene: TRBJ1-2
V gene: TRBV30
clone size: few
CDR3 DNA: TGTGCCTGGAGCCGGGGATTGGGCTACACCTTC
CDR3 protein: CAWSRGLGYTF

D gene: NA
J gene: TRBJ2-7
V gene: TRBV28
clone size: few
CDR3 DNA: TGTGCCAGCAGTCCAGGGACTCCTTACGAGCAGTACTTC
CDR3 protein: CASSPGTPYEQYF

D gene: NA
J gene: TRBJ1-1
V gene: TRBV11-2
clone size: few
CDR3 DNA: TGTGCCAGCAGCTTAGGGACAGCGAACACTGAAGCTTTCTTT
CDR3 protein: CASSLGTANTEAFF

D gene: TRBD1
J gene: TRBJ2-5
V gene: TRBV7-2
clone size: few
CDR3 DNA: TGTGCCAGCAGCCCACAGGGGTCTCAGGAGACCCAGTACTTC
CDR3 protein: CASSPQGSQETQYF

D gene: TRBD2
J gene: TRBJ2-5
V gene: TRBV11-2
clone size: few
CDR3 DNA: TGTGCCAGCAGCTTAGGGTCTAGCGGGGAGACCCAGTACTTC
CDR3 protein: CASSLGSSGETQYF

D gene: TRBD1
J gene: TRBJ2-6
V gene: TRBV5-1
clone size: NA
CDR3 DNA: TGCGCCAGCAGCTCGGGGGACAGGGGGGCCAACGTCCTGACTTTC
CDR3 protein: CASSSGDRGANVLTF

D gene: NA
J gene: TRBJ2-4
V gene: TRBV19
clone size: NA
CDR3 DNA: TGTGCCAGTAGTCGGACAGCTCTAGCCAAAAACATTCAGTACTTC
CDR3 protein: CASSRTALAKNIQYF

D gene: NA
J gene: TRBJ1-4
V gene: TRBV5-1
clone size: NA
CDR3 DNA: TGCGCCAGCAGCCTGACGGATCAGAGGGAAAAACTGTTTTTT
CDR3 protein: CASSLTDQREKLFF

D gene: TRBD1
J gene: TRBJ2-1
V gene: TRBV4-1
clone size: few
CDR3 DNA: TGCGCCAGCAGCCAAGAAGGGCTGGGGACAGGGGAGGATGAGCAGTTCTTC
CDR3 protein: CASSQEGLGTGEDEQFF

D gene: TRBD2
J gene: TRBJ2-3
V gene: TRBV2
clone size: few
CDR3 DNA: TGTGCCAGCAGTTCAGCGGGGGGTGGAGATACGCAGTATTTT
CDR3 protein: CASSSAGGGDTQYF

D gene: TRBD1
J gene: TRBJ1-1
V gene: TRBV7-3
clone size: few
CDR3 DNA: TGTGCCAGCAGCTTGACAGGGGACACTGAAGCTTTCTTT
CDR3 protein: CASSLTGDTEAFF

D gene: TRBD2
J gene: TRBJ2-1
V gene: TRBV5-5
clone size: once
CDR3 DNA: TGTGCCAGCAGCTTGGCCCCTAGCGGGAGCTCCTACAATGAGCAGTTCTTC
CDR3 protein: CASSLAPSGSSYNEQFF

D gene: NA
J gene: TRBJ1-6
V gene: TRBV14
clone size: NA
CDR3 DNA: TGTGCCAGCAGCCGAGTGGCAGGGAATAATTCACCCCTCCACTTT
CDR3 protein: CASSRVAGNNSPLHF

D gene: TRBD1
J gene: TRBJ2-1
V gene: TRBV7-9
clone size: few
CDR3 DNA: TGTGCCAGCAGCTTCGAGGCAGGGGGGCAGTTCTTC
CDR3 protein: CASSFEAGGQFF

D gene: NA
J gene: TRBJ2-1
V gene: TRBV12-5
clone size: NA
CDR3 DNA: TGTGCTAGTGGTTTGACCCGTGGTGAGCGGATGACCTACAATGAGCAGTTCTTC
CDR3 protein: CASGLTRGERMTYNEQFF

D gene: NA
J gene: TRBJ2-1
V gene: TRBV7-2
clone size: NA
CDR3 DNA: TGTGCCAGCAGCTTAACAGTGAAGCAGTTCTTC
CDR3 protein: CASSLTVKQFF

D gene: NA
J gene: TRBJ2-2
V gene: TRBV25-1
clone size: NA
CDR3 DNA: TGTGCCAGCAGTCCCGGGACAATAAACACCGGGGAGCTGTTTTTT
CDR3 protein: CASSPGTINTGELFF

D gene: NA
J gene: TRBJ2-3
V gene: TRBV15
clone size: few
CDR3 DNA: TGTGCCACCAGCAGAGGAGGCACAGATACGCAGTATTTT
CDR3 protein: CATSRGGTDTQYF

D gene: NA
J gene: TRBJ2-5
V gene: TRBV2
clone size: NA
CDR3 DNA: TGTGCCAGCAGTCCGGCGGGGGCGAGACAAGAGACCCAGTACTTC
CDR3 protein: CASSPAGARQETQYF

D gene: NA
J gene: TRBJ1-5
V gene: TRBV6-5
clone size: NA
CDR3 DNA: TGTGCCAGCAGTCGTCAGGGAGGAGGCAATCAGCCCCAGCATTTT
CDR3 protein: CASSRQGGGNQPQHF

D gene: NA
J gene: TRBJ2-1
V gene: TRBV6-5
clone size: NA
CDR3 DNA: TGTGCCAGCAGTTCCCAGTACAGGGCCCCCTACAATGAGCAGTTCTTC
CDR3 protein: CASSSQYRAPYNEQFF

D gene: TRBD2
J gene: TRBJ2-2
V gene: TRBV9
clone size: NA
CDR3 DNA: TGTGCCAGCAGCACTAGCGGGAGAGTTACCGGGGAGCTGTTTTTT
CDR3 protein: CASSTSGRVTGELFF

D gene: NA
J gene: TRBJ2-2
V gene: TRBV2
clone size: NA
CDR3 DNA: TGTGCCAGCAGGCCGGGACAGGGATTAAGCGGGAGGGCCGGGGAGCTGTTTTTT
CDR3 protein: CASRPGQGLSGRAGELFF